These T cell receptor beta chains were read from a single sample in a study of blood T cell repertoires in COVID-19. Sequencing used immunoSEQ multiplex PCR; TCRdb keeps in-frame clones, though not all of them. The sample includes under 250,000 clones, 65% to 90% of them seen just once. The sequenced sample was peripheral blood. The receptors stem from a human donor in a cohort sampled during active COVID-19. CDR3s leave out the opening cysteine and the closing phenylalanine or tryptophan. Rows may omit the clone size; those that give it use once, few, many or a size class.

TRBV19	few	TRBJ1-5	ASREYRAQNQPQH
TRBV7-2	-	TRBJ2-3	ASSQKTGGSTDTQY
TRBV27	-	TRBJ2-7	ASSLLNGGDEQY
TRBV18	many	TRBJ2-5	ASSPRPGETQY
TRBV11-3	-	TRBJ2-2	ASSLPYISGNTGELF
TRBV6-1	once	TRBJ2-7	ASSEPGQGHYEQY
TRBV7-2	-	TRBJ1-6	ASSFSVLAYNSPLH
TRBV7-2	-	TRBJ1-3	ASSLHAGLGTGNTIY
TRBV2	-	TRBJ2-7	ASRQGAGEQY
TRBV18	-	TRBJ2-3	ASSFRHSTDTQY
TRBV28	-	TRBJ1-1	ASSPSQGNTEAF
TRBV4-1	-	TRBJ2-7	ASSRLPTINSYEQY
TRBV6-5	-	TRBJ1-4	ASSRHGRTNEKLF
TRBV21-1	-	TRBJ1-5	ASSSLRECRQPQH
TRBV6-5	-	TRBJ2-5	ASNRGFVETQY
TRBV2	few	TRBJ2-1	ATTPGQGTSGRAGSLEQF
TRBV12-5	-	TRBJ1-3	ASGLGQGTSGNTIY
TRBV27	-	TRBJ1-5	ASSPLRAYYSNQPQH
TRBV27	-	TRBJ1-1	ASRTDRVRGTEAF
TRBV9	-	TRBJ2-3	ASSVGDSGGTDTQY
TRBV10-3	-	TRBJ2-5	AISESSSIQTQY
TRBV5-8	once	TRBJ1-5	ASSLGANSNQPQH
TRBV3-1/TRBV3-2	-	TRBJ1-3	ASSQVLQGSFSGNTIY
TRBV3-1/TRBV3-2	-	TRBJ2-3	ASSRPDRGGKDTQY
TRBV23-1	few	TRBJ1-5	ASSRREANQPQH